These T cell receptor beta chains were read from a single sample in a study of blood T cell repertoires in COVID-19. Method: immunoSEQ multiplex PCR; TCRdb's copy keeps in-frame clones and lacks some. The sample lists around 220,000 clones, roughly 80% occurring once. Sequenced input: peripheral blood. The receptor set was obtained from an elderly woman with COVID-19, enrolled during active disease. Each CDR3 is given with its conserved first and last residue. Fields, in order: clone size, V gene, D gene, J gene, CDR3 protein, CDR3 DNA. A D gene is named only where the DNA matches it firmly. Rows may omit the clone size; those that give it use once, few, many or a size class.

abundance: once; v_gene: TRBV19; d_gene: TRBD1; j_gene: TRBJ1-2; CDR3aa: CASRAGTGEGYTF; CDR3nt: TGTGCCAGTAGGGCCGGGACAGGAGAGGGCTACACCTTC
abundance: NA; v_gene: TRBV2; d_gene: NA; j_gene: TRBJ1-1; CDR3aa: CASSGGGYTEAFF; CDR3nt: TGTGCCAGCAGTGGAGGAGGCTACACTGAAGCTTTCTTT
abundance: few; v_gene: TRBV19; d_gene: TRBD2; j_gene: TRBJ2-2; CDR3aa: CASNRLAGDSRTGELFF; CDR3nt: TGTGCCAGTAACAGACTAGCGGGAGATAGTCGAACCGGGGAGCTGTTTTTT
abundance: NA; v_gene: TRBV29-1; d_gene: TRBD1; j_gene: TRBJ1-1; CDR3aa: CSGRDSMNTEAFF; CDR3nt: TGCAGCGGCCGGGACAGCATGAACACTGAAGCTTTCTTT
abundance: NA; v_gene: TRBV6-1; d_gene: TRBD1; j_gene: TRBJ1-2; CDR3aa: CASSERETGVWTYGYTF; CDR3nt: TGTGCCAGCAGTGAACGCGAGACAGGGGTATGGACCTATGGCTACACCTTC
abundance: NA; v_gene: TRBV2; d_gene: NA; j_gene: TRBJ2-3; CDR3aa: CASRGPTSSPTDTQYF; CDR3nt: TGTGCCAGCAGGGGGCCTACTAGCAGCCCCACAGATACGCAGTATTTT
abundance: NA; v_gene: TRBV9; d_gene: TRBD1; j_gene: TRBJ1-2; CDR3aa: CASSDRGNYGYTF; CDR3nt: TGTGCCAGCAGCGACAGGGGAAACTATGGCTACACCTTC
abundance: NA; v_gene: TRBV7-2; d_gene: NA; j_gene: TRBJ2-5; CDR3aa: CASSPQGRGSWAQYF; CDR3nt: TGTGCCAGCAGCCCCCAGGGCAGAGGTTCTTGGGCCCAGTACTTC
abundance: NA; v_gene: TRBV5-1; d_gene: NA; j_gene: TRBJ1-1; CDR3aa: CASSLEQGTEVAFF; CDR3nt: TGCGCCAGCAGCTTGGAGCAGGGGACGGAGGTAGCTTTCTTT
abundance: NA; v_gene: TRBV28; d_gene: TRBD2; j_gene: TRBJ2-5; CDR3aa: CASRAGGPQETQYF; CDR3nt: TGTGCCAGCAGAGCGGGGGGGCCCCAAGAGACCCAGTACTTC
abundance: NA; v_gene: TRBV5-8; d_gene: NA; j_gene: TRBJ2-1; CDR3aa: CASSAGLSNEQFF; CDR3nt: TGTGCCAGCAGCGCGGGACTTTCCAATGAGCAGTTCTTC
abundance: NA; v_gene: TRBV11-3; d_gene: NA; j_gene: TRBJ2-5; CDR3aa: CASSLGVRETQYF; CDR3nt: TGTGCCAGCAGCTTAGGCGTTCGGGAGACCCAGTACTTC
abundance: NA; v_gene: TRBV5-8; d_gene: TRBD1; j_gene: TRBJ1-1; CDR3aa: CASSLALTGGYLEAFF; CDR3nt: TGTGCCAGCAGCTTGGCCCTGACAGGGGGCTACCTTGAAGCTTTCTTT
abundance: NA; v_gene: TRBV28; d_gene: NA; j_gene: TRBJ1-3; CDR3aa: CASSLGGSHSGNTIYF; CDR3nt: TGTGCCAGCAGTTTGGGGGGGTCCCACTCTGGAAACACCATATATTTT
abundance: NA; v_gene: TRBV28; d_gene: NA; j_gene: TRBJ1-2; CDR3aa: CASSSGSLTYYGYTF; CDR3nt: TGTGCCAGCAGTTCCGGGAGCCTGACGTACTATGGCTACACCTTC
abundance: NA; v_gene: TRBV3-1/TRBV3-2; d_gene: NA; j_gene: TRBJ2-3; CDR3aa: CASSAWTATSTDTQYF; CDR3nt: TGTGCCAGCAGCGCCTGGACAGCAACTAGCACAGATACGCAGTATTTT
abundance: NA; v_gene: TRBV4-2; d_gene: NA; j_gene: TRBJ1-4; CDR3aa: CASSQDPGRTATNEKLFF; CDR3nt: TGTGCCAGCAGCCAAGATCCGGGAAGGACCGCAACTAATGAAAAACTGTTTTTT
abundance: NA; v_gene: TRBV28; d_gene: NA; j_gene: TRBJ1-5; CDR3aa: CASSLRGRGSNQPQHF; CDR3nt: TGTGCCAGCAGTTTAAGGGGCAGGGGAAGCAATCAGCCCCAGCATTTT
abundance: medium-sized; v_gene: TRBV7-2; d_gene: TRBD2; j_gene: TRBJ2-7; CDR3aa: CASSFSLTSGTQQYF; CDR3nt: TGTGCCAGCAGCTTTTCCCTTACTAGCGGGACCCAGCAGTACTTC
abundance: NA; v_gene: TRBV7-8; d_gene: NA; j_gene: TRBJ1-6; CDR3aa: CASAKAQGGPALHF; CDR3nt: TGTGCCAGCGCTAAGGCCCAGGGTGGTCCGGCCCTCCACTTT
abundance: NA; v_gene: TRBV19; d_gene: TRBD2; j_gene: TRBJ2-2; CDR3aa: CASKGLAGTGELFF; CDR3nt: TGTGCCAGTAAGGGACTAGCGGGAACCGGGGAGCTGTTTTTT
abundance: once; v_gene: TRBV9; d_gene: NA; j_gene: TRBJ2-7; CDR3aa: CASSVRANSYEQYF; CDR3nt: TGTGCCAGCAGCGTTCGTGCTAACTCCTACGAGCAGTACTTC